This is a list of T cell receptor beta chains from one sample in a study of control samples from healthy donors and cancer patients. Using immunoSEQ multiplex PCR, the repertoire was profiled, and TCRdb retains in-frame clones only, with some absent. Among around 100,000 clones listed, about nine tenths were seen once. Sequenced input: blood. The receptors shown here come from a woman aged 18-35 years in good health. The CDR3 runs from the conserved cysteine through the conserved F or W. D genes are given only for firm matches. Size tells how often a clone was seen (once, few, many) or the class of an expanded clone, and some rows leave it out.

>TRBV5-1|TRBJ2-3|TRBD1|17|NA
CASSSRVQGARTDTQYF
TGCGCCAGCAGCTCCAGAGTTCAGGGGGCGCGCACAGATACGCAGTATTTT
>TRBV7-5|TRBJ1-2|NA|17|once
CVRSPEPGQDPEWGYTF
TGTGTCAGAAGCCCCGAGCCGGGACAGGACCCGGAGTGGGGCTACACCTTC
>TRBV11-3|TRBJ2-1|NA|13|once
CASSEGGHNEQFF
TGTGCCAGCAGCGAGGGGGGCCACAATGAGCAGTTCTTC
>TRBV7-2|TRBJ1-5|TRBD1|14|NA
CASSTGQGLGPQHF
TGTGCCAGCAGCACTGGACAGGGTTTAGGGCCCCAGCATTTT
>TRBV27|TRBJ2-2|TRBD1|15|NA
CASGPGTGEPGELFF
TGTGCCAGCGGTCCTGGGACAGGGGAGCCCGGGGAGCTGTTTTTT
>TRBV27|TRBJ2-1|TRBD2|15|NA
CASSFKSGGYNEQFF
TGTGCCAGCAGTTTTAAGAGCGGGGGGTACAATGAGCAGTTCTTC
>TRBV27|TRBJ1-1|TRBD1|14|NA
CASSRDRSRTEAFF
TGTGCCAGCAGCCGGGACAGATCGAGAACTGAAGCTTTCTTT
>TRBV7-2|TRBJ1-1|NA|15|NA
CASSLVHGLRSEAFF
TGTGCCAGCAGCTTAGTACACGGGCTACGGTCTGAAGCTTTCTTT
>TRBV19|TRBJ1-1|TRBD1|14|NA
CASSQGQGNTEAFF
TGTGCCAGTAGCCAGGGACAGGGGAACACTGAAGCTTTCTTT
>TRBV19|TRBJ2-3|TRBD2|16|NA
CASRKRGADFTDTQYF
TGTGCCAGTAGGAAGCGGGGGGCCGATTTCACAGATACGCAGTATTTT